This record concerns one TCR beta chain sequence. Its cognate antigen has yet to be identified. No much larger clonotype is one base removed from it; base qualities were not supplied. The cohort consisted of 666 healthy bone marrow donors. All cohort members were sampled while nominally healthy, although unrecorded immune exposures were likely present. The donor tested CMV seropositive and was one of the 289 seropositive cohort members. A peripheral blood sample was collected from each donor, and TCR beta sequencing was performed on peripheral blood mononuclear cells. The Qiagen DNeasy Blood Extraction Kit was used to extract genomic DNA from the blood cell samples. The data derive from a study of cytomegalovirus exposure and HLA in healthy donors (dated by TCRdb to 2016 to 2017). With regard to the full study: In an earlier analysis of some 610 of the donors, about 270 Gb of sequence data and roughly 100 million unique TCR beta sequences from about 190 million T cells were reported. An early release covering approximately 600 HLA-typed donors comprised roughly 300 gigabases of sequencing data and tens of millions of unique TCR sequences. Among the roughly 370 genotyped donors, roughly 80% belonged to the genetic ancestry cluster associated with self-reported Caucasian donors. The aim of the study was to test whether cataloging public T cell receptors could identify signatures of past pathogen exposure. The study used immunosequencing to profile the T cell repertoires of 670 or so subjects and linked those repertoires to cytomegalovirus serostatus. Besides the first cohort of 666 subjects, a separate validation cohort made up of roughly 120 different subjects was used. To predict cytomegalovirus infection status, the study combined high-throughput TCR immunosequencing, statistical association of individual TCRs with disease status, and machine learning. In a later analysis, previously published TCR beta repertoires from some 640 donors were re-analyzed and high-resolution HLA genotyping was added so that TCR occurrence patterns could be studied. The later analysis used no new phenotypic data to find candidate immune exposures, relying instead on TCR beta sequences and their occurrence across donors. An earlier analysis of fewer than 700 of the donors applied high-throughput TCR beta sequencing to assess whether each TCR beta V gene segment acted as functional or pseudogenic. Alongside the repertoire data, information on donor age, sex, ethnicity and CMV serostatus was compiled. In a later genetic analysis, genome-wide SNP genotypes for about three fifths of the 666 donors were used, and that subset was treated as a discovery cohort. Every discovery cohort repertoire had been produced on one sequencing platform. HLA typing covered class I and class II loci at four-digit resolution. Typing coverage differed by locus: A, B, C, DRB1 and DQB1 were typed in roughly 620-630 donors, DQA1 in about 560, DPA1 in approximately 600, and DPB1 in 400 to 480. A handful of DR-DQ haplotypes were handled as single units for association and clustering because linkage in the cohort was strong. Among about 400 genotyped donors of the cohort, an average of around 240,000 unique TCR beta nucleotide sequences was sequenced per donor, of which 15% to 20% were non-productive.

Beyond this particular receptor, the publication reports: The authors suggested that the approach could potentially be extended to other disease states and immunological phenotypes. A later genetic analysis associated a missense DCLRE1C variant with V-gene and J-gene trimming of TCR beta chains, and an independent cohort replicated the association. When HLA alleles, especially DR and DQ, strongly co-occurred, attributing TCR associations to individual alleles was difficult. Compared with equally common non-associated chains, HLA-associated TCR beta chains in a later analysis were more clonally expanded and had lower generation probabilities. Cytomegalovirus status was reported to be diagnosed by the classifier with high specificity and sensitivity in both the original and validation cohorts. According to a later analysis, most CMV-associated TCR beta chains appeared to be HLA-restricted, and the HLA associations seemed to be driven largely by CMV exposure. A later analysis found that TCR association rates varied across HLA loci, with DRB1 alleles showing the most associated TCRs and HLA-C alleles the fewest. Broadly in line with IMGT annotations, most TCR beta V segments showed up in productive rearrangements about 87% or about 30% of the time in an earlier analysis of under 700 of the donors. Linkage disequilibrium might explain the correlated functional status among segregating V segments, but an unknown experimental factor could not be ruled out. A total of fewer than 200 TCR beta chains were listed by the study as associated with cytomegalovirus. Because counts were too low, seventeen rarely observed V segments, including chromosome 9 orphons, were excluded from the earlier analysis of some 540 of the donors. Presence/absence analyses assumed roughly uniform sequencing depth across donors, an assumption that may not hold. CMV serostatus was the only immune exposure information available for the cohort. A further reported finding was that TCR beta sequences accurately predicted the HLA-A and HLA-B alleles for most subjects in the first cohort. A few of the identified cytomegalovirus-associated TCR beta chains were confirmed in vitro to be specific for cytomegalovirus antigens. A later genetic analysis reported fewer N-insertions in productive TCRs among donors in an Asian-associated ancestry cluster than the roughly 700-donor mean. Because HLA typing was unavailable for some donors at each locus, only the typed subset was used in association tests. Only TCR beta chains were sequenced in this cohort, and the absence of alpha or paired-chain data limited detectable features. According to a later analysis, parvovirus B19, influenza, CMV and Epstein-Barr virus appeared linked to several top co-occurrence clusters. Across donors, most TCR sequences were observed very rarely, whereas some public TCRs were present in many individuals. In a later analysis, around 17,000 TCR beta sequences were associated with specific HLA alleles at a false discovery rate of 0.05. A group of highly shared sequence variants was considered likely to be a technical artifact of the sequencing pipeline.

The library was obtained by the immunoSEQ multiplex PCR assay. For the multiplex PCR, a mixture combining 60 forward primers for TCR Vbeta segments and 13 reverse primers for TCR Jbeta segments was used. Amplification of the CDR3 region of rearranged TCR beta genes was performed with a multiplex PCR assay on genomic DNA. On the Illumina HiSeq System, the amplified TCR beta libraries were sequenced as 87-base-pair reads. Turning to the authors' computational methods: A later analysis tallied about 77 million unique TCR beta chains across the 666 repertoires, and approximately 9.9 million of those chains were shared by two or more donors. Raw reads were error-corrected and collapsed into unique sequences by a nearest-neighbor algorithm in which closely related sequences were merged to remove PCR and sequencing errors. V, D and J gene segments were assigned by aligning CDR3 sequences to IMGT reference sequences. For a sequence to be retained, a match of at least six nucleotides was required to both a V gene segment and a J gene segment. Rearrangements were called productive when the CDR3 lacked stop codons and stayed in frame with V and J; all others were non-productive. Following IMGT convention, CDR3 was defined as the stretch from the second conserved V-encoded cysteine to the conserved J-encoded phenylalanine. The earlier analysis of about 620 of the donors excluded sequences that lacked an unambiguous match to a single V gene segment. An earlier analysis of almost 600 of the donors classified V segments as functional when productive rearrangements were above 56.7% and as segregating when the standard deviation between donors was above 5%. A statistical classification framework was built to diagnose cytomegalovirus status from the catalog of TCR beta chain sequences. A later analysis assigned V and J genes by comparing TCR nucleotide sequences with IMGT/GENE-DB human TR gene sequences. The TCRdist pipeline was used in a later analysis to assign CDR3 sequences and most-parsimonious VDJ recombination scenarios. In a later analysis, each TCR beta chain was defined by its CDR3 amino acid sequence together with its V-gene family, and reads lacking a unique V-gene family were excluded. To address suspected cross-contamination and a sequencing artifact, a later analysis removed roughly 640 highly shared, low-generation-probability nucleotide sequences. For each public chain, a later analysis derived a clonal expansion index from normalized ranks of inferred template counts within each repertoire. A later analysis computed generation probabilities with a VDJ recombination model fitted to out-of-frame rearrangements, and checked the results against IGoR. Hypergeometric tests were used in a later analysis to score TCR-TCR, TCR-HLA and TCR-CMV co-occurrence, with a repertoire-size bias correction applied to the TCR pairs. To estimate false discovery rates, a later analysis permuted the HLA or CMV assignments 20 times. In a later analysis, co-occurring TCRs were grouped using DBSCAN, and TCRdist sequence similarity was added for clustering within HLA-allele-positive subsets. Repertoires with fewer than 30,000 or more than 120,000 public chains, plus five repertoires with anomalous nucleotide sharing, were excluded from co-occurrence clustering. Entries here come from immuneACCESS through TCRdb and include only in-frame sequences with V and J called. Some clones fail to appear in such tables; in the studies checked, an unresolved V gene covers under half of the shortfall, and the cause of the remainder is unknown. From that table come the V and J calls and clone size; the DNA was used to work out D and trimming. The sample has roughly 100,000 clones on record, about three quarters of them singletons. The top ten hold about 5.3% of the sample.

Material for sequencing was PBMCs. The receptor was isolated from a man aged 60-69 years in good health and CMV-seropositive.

The CDR3 is CASSKRTGGTGELFF. DNA sequence: TGTGCCAGTAGTAAGAGGACAGGGGGAACCGGGGAGCTGTTTTTT. This receptor chain uses TRBV19 and TRBJ2-2; 10 middle bases align to TRBD1. Looking up the germline V gene (reference sequence) yields CDR1 LNHDA and CDR2 SQIVND. The CDR3, from cysteine to phenylalanine, totals 15 residues. Only the CDR3 DNA is retained, 45 bases long and in frame from the first base. Trimming leaves V shorter by 4 bases and J shorter by 5 bases, with the junction holding 4 bases beyond the gene matches.